The present TCR beta chain was sequenced within a study of Tregs in tolerant kidney transplant recipients. Regarding the study as a whole: Findings come from small patient numbers and require larger validation.

The nonmyeloablative bone marrow transplants came from related graft donors, with transient mixed chimerism. A note on this clone: The antigen remains unidentified. The CDR3 extends 3 residues past the end of the read, so its final part is completed from the germline J gene.

Assay used: immunoSEQ multiplex PCR; TCRdb lists only in-frame clones, some missing. This sample carries roughly 5,300 clones, with 5.5% to 7.5% going to the ten biggest clones. V was cut by 2 bases and J by 1 base, with 11 bases left in between. Germline V gene sequence: CDR1 GTSNPN, CDR2 SVGIG (reference sequence). The CDR3 extends over 14 amino acids. The V gene is TRBV30, the J gene TRBJ1-1; no firm D call. Sequenced material: CD4+ T cells from blood (PBMCs), taken less than 15 months after the transplant. This TCR came from a human patient who received a combined kidney and bone marrow transplant. A subset of T cells may come from the graft donor. CDR3 residues: CAWSKQTPNTEAFF. The CDR3 bases that were read are TGTGCCTGGAGTAAACAGACACCGAACACTGAA. The whole variable domain, remainder taken from reference TRBV30 and TRBJ1-1, is SQTIHQWPATLVQPVGSPLSLECTVEGTSNPNLYWYRQAAGRGLQLLFYSVGIGQISSEVPQNLSASRPQDRQFILSSKKLLLSDSGFYLCAWSKQTPNTEAFFGQGTRLTVV.